This T cell receptor (beta chain) was documented in a study of blood T cell repertoires in COVID-19. Study context: There were acute and convalescent COVID-19 samples, and they came from the United States, Italy and Spain.

Trimming left V 3 bases short and J 12 bases short, with 17 bases between. From germline, CDR1 is GTSNPN and CDR2 SVGIG (reference sequence). CDR3 length: 12 residues. This table comes from immunoSEQ multiplex PCR, and its TCRdb copy is limited to in-frame clones, with some not included. The table lists 110,000 or so clones, about nine tenths of them singletons. The V gene is TRBV30, the J gene TRBJ1-2; D gene uncertain. Sequenced input: peripheral blood. This receptor was obtained from a woman in her forties or fifties with acute or convalescent COVID-19. In DNA, the CDR3 is TGTGCCTGGAGAACGGGTCCTCCGAGGAACACCTTC. The encoded protein is CAWRTGPPRNTF.